This T cell receptor beta chain is from a study of T cell repertoires in cytomegalovirus infection. The overall study: Public TCR beta signatures marked donors with CMV infection and the matching HLA. Study outcomes and limitations: HLA-C-restricted TCR beta clonotypes specific for CMV led the ex vivo response. Identification of carriers of CMV plus the relevant HLA was performed using cumulative public TCR beta family frequency.

CDR3 size: 14 residues. The germline V gene has CDR1 SGHVS and CDR2 FQNEAQ. Trimming at V came to 4 bases and at J to 3 bases, leaving 3 bases not matched to a gene. Each CDR3 protein is one row after TCRdb ran MiXCR on the reads. Here the sample spans about 200,000 distinct CDR3 sequences, 8% to 10% being singletons. This clonotype was counted ten times or more. What it recognizes is unknown. The TCR was taken from a human donor in good health (CMV status not recorded). Some clones in this sample may be carry-over from other donors' samples. Sequenced: PBMCs. V and J are TRBV7-8 and TRBJ2-7; 10 positions agree with TRBD1. The CDR3 region has the DNA TGTGCCAGCAGCTACCGGACAGGGGGCTACGAGCAGTACTTC. Its translation: CASSYRTGGYEQYF.